This T cell receptor (beta chain) was sequenced during a study of blood T cell repertoires in COVID-19. Study in general: PBMCs, B-cell-depleted T cells, or T cells provided the cDNA or gDNA that made up the material.

CDR1 is MNHEY, CDR2 SMNVEV, per germline (reference sequence). With V trimmed by 2 bases and J by 4 bases, 6 bases remained unmatched. The CDR3 loop spans 15 amino acids. Sequencing was performed with immunoSEQ multiplex PCR; in TCRdb, only in-frame clones are kept and a portion is missing. The sample shows more than 95,000 clones, 79% of them seen only once. Sequencing was performed on peripheral blood. This chain uses TRBV27 with TRBJ1-2; 8 bases match TRBD1. This clonotype was sampled from a man in his forties with active or convalescent COVID-19. DNA of the CDR3: TGTGCCAGCAGTTTAGAAGGGACAGGAGTCTATGGCTACACCTTC. Amino acid sequence: CASSLEGTGVYGYTF.